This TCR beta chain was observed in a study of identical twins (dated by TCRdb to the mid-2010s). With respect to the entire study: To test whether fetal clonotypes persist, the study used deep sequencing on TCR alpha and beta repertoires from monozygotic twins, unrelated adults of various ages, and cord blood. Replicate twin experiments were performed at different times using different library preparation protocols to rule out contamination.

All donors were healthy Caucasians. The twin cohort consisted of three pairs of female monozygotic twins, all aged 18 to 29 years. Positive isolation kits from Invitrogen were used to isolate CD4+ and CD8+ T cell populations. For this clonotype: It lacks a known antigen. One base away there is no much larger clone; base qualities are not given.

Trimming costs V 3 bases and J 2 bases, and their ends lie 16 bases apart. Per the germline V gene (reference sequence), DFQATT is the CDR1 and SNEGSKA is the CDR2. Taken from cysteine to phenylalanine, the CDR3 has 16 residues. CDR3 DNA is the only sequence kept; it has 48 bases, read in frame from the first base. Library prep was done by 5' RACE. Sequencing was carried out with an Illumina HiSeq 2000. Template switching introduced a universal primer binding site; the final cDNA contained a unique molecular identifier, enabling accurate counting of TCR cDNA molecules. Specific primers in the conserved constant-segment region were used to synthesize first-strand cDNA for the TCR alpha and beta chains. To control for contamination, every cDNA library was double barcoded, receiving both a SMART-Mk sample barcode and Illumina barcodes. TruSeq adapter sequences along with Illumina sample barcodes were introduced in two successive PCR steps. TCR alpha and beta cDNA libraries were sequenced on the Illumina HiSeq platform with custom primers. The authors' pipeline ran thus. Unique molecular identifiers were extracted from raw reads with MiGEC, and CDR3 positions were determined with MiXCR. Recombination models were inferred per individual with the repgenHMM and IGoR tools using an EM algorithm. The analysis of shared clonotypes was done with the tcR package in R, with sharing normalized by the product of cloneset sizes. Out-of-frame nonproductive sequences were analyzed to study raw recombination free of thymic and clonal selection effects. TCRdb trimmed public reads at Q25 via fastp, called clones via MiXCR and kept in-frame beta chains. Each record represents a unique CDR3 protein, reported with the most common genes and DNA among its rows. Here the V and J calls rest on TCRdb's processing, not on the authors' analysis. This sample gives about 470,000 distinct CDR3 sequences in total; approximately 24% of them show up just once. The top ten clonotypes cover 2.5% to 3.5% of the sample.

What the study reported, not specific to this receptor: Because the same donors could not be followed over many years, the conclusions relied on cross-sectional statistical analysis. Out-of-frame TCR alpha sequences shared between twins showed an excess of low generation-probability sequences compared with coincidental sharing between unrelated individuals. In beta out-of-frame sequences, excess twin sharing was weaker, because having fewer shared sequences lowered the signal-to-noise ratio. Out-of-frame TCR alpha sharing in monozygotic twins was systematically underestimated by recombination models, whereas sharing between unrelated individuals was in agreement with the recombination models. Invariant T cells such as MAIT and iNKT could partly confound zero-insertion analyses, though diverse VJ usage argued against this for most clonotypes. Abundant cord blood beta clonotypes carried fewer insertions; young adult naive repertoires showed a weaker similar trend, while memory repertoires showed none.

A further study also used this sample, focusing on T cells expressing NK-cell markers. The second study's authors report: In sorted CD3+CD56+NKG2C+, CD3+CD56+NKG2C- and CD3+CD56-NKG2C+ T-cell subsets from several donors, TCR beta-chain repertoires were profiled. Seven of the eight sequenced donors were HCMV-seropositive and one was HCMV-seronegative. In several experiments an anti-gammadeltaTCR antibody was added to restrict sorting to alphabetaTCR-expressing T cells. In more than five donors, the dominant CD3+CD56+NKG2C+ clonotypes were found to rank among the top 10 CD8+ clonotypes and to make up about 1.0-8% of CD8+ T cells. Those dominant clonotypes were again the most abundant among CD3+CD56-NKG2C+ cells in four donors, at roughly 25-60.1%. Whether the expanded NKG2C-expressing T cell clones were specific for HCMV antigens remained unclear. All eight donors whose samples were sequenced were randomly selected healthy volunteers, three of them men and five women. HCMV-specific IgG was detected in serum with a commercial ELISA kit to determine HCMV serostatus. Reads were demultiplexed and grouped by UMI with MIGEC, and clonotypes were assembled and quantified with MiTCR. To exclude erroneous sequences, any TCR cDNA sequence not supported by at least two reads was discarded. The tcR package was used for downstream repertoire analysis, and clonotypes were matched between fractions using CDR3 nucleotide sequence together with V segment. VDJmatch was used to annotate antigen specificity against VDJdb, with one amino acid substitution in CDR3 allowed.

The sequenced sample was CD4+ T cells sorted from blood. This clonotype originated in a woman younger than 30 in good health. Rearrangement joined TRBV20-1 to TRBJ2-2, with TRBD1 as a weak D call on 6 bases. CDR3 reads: CSASYSGTINTGELFF. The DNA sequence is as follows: TGCAGTGCTAGTTATTCCGGGACAATAAACACCGGGGAGCTGTTTTTT.